This entry describes one TCR beta chain. The CDR3 runs 17 residues. The V segment lost 4 bases and the J segment 0 bases; nucleotides outside the gene matches: 9. Germline lookup yields CDR1 SGHTA and CDR2 FQGNSA. This study enrolled people aged about 18 to 90 from about two dozen US geographic areas. Clinical history as reported by participants underpinned cohort assignment. The sample belongs to a study of blood T cell repertoires in COVID-19. Looking at the study overall: T cells, B-cell-depleted T cells, or PBMCs provided the cDNA or gDNA that served as material.

The table came from immunoSEQ multiplex PCR; TCRdb's copy has only in-frame clones and leaves some out. This table has approximately 140,000 clones, 88% appearing once. Material for sequencing was PBMCs or T cells enriched from blood (not recorded which). The sequence was obtained from a woman aged 30 to 39 with acute COVID-19. This chain joins TRBV7-2 and TRBJ1-3; 7 bases align to TRBD1. The CDR3 protein is CASSSQPGQISGNTIYF. The DNA for the CDR3 is TGTGCCAGCAGCTCTCAACCGGGACAGATCTCTGGAAACACCATATATTTT.